This TCR beta chain was captured in a study of blood T cells in healthy people across ages (dated by TCRdb to between 2014 and 2017). The study in broad terms: In model experiments, roughly one uniquely barcoded TCR beta cDNA molecule per two T cells was captured by template switching. Using deep sequencing normalized with unique cDNA molecular identifiers, the study measured how TCR beta repertoire diversity changes with age. Donors of different ages were randomly distributed across sequencing lanes to avoid experimental bias. Four age groups were formed from the donors: young (average approximately 15 years), middle-aged (around 40), aged (around 68) and long-lived (less than 85). Using the same blood draw, the study looked at two additional independent replicas of 1 million unique cDNA reads for two donors, one aged 18 to 29 and the other aged 80 or older.

Study-wide findings and limitations: As age increased, observed TCR beta diversity per million T cells dropped in a roughly linear way, and a significant reduction was already evident by age about 40. Because profiling used bulk unsorted PBMCs, naive and antigen-experienced compartments could not be compared conclusively. Total diversity estimates from one million sequenced T cells were considered lower bounds and underestimates. The percentage of naive T cells measured by flow cytometry correlated strongly with observed TCR beta diversity. The CMV infection status of donors was not known, potentially confounding age-related changes in expanded clonotypes. Compared with the aged group, the long-lived group had more naive CD4+ T cells, fewer expanded clones and increased TCR diversity, suggesting age selection.

Receptors were amplified or captured by 5' RACE. Sequenced using an Illumina HiSeq 2500. A second PCR of about 7 to 12 cycles was run with a J-beta primer mix and a sample-barcoded 5' primer. A template-switch 5' adaptor carrying 12 random nucleotides introduced a unique molecular identifier onto each TCR beta cDNA molecule. Each sample yielded at least 2.5 million CDR3-containing paired-end reads. All of the RNA was converted into first-strand cDNA using the Mint cDNA synthesis kit, with a TRBC-specific oligonucleotide serving as the primer. Following uracil-DNA glycosylase treatment, all cDNA underwent a first 18-cycle PCR with the universal primers M1SS and BC2_uni_R. The paper's data handling went like this. For normalization, 1 million high-quality reads, each with a distinct molecular identifier, were randomly selected from each sample. Reads with shared molecular identifiers were discarded instead of being binned into consensus sequences. CDR3 identification, clonotype clustering and error correction used MiTCR with a Q25 quality threshold and the strictest error-elimination algorithm. A nonparametric unseen species model with Euler transformation was used to estimate a lower bound on total TCR beta diversity. The raw public data were reprocessed by TCRdb itself: fastp quality trimming at Q25, MiXCR clonotype calling, in-frame beta chains only. Duplicate CDR3 protein sequences are folded into a single record with the most common DNA and genes. TCRdb, rather than the study authors, made the V and J calls. In this sample the table shows approximately 790,000 distinct CDR3 sequences, about 62% of which occur a single time. The ten largest clones capture about 30% of the sample.

This clonotype was counted a few times. Its antigen target is currently unknown. Base-call qualities are not available, and no considerably larger clone is one nucleotide away. Spanning cysteine to phenylalanine, the CDR3 consists of 16 amino acids. Only CDR3 DNA remains: 48 bases, in frame from the first base. Ends trimmed: V by 4 bases, J by 0 bases; bases unmatched to a gene: 6. The germline V gene encodes CDR1 SGDLS and CDR2 YYNGEE. The donors were some 39 Caucasian individuals from Russia, aged 6 to 90 years, who were systemically healthy. Each donor gave about 9.7 milliliters of peripheral blood, drawn into EDTA-treated Vacutainer tubes. Ficoll-Paque density-gradient centrifugation was used to isolate PBMCs, with at least 6 million per sample. Trizol reagent was used to extract total RNA from the PBMCs, yielding at least 5 micrograms per sample. Naive CD45RAhigh/CD27high T cell percentages were measured by flow cytometry on a PBMC aliquot from every donor.

The sequencing sample was made of blood. This sequence uses TRBV9 and TRBJ2-5; the central 10 bases match TRBD2. The receptor was derived from a man aged 30-40 years in good health. The CDR3 reads as follows: CASSSTSGADQETQYF. The nucleotide sequence is given as TGTGCCAGCAGCTCAACTAGCGGGGCAGACCAAGAGACCCAGTACTTC.